The clone carrying this TCR beta chain was seen only once. This record comes from a study of T cell responses to AZD1222 COVID-19 vaccine. Libraries were prepared by immunoSEQ multiplex PCR; TCRdb keeps only in-frame clonotypes and omits some of them. This table holds around 130,000 clones, 88% found once. V gave up 5 bases and J gave up 4 bases, with 10 bases separating them. This CDR3 contains 13 residues. Germline V gene data show CDR1 as SGHRS and CDR2 as YFSETQ. The origin of this receptor is an adult in good health. Sequenced here: peripheral blood, sampled on day 0 of AZD1222 vaccination. The J gene is TRBJ1-3, the V gene TRBV5-1; weak D call: TRBD1 (6 bases). The CDR3 region is CASRPDRGNTIYF. The CDR3 DNA follows: TGCGCCAGCAGACCCGACAGGGGAAACACCATATATTTT.